This T cell receptor (beta chain) stems from a study of CD8 T cells in ankylosing spondylitis. The study, taken as a whole, reports: Significant enrichment of disease-linked clones was reportedly seen in matched ankylosing spondylitis synovial fluid. Certain motif variants had earlier been reported in reactive arthritis synovial fluid and blood. Clones that were linked to disease were CD8+ and were relatively rare in peripheral blood. A motif in TCR beta, a set of eight or nine highly homologous variants, appeared characteristic of ankylosing spondylitis blood.

CDR1 is SGHRS and CDR2 is YFSETQ in the germline V gene. The V gene lost 3 bases and the J gene lost 0 bases, with 9 bases spanning the gap. The CDR3 runs to 14 residues. This clonotype occurred a few times. Its target is unknown. Making the TCR beta libraries involved quantitative 5'-RACE with molecular barcodes. Using its own MiXCR run on the 5' RACE reads, TCRdb lists one record per CDR3 protein. The data contain 500,000 or so distinct CDR3 sequences, less than 6% of them singletons. Input material: blood, either unsorted or a sorted T cell fraction (not recorded which). The source is a male donor with ankylosing spondylitis. The V and J genes are TRBV5-1 and TRBJ1-1; D gene ambiguous. In DNA, the CDR3 is TGCGCCAGCAGCTCCAGGAGTATGAACACTGAAGCTTTCTTT. Protein: CASSSRSMNTEAFF.